The present T cell receptor (beta chain) was sequenced within a study of blood T cell repertoires in COVID-19. Sequencing was performed with immunoSEQ multiplex PCR; in TCRdb, only in-frame clones are kept and a portion is missing. The sample has under 300,000 clones, over 75% seen once. This study enrolled people aged about 18 to 100 from about 26 US geographic areas. The CDR3 spans 14 residues. In germline, CDR1 is SGHVS, CDR2 FQNEAQ. V was cut by 5 bases and J by 2 bases, with 10 bases left in between. Material for sequencing was PBMCs or T cells enriched from blood (not recorded which). The TCR sequence derives from a woman aged 25-40 years who had recovered from COVID-19. The V gene is TRBV7-8, the J gene TRBJ1-3, with a possible D match to TRBD1 (5 bases). The CDR3 region has the DNA TGTGCCAGCAGCCCAGGAGGGGCTGGAAACACCATATATTTT. Its translation: CASSPGGAGNTIYF.